The T cell receptor beta chain described here comes from a study of human versus mouse CDR3 diversity and MHC coevolution. The length of the CDR3 is 15 residues. The V gene's germline CDR1 is LNHNV and CDR2 YYDKDF (reference sequence). Sequencing was performed with immunoSEQ multiplex PCR; in TCRdb, only in-frame clones are kept and a portion is missing. This sample has about 81,000 clones; about 94% occur once, and the top ten carry about 1.4%. The receptor comes from a person aged 30 to 70 in good health. The genes are TRBV15 and TRBJ2-5; tentative D call: TRBD1 (6 bases). The better agreement between TRBJ2-7 and the DNA end casts doubt on the J call. Material: naive CD4+ T cells from blood. Subset described: CD45RO-negative CD62L-positive naive CD4 T cells. The CDR3 loop is CATSRDRRQGHEQYF. CDR3 in DNA: TGTGCCACCAGCAGAGATCGGCGCCAGGGGCACGAGCAGTACTTC.